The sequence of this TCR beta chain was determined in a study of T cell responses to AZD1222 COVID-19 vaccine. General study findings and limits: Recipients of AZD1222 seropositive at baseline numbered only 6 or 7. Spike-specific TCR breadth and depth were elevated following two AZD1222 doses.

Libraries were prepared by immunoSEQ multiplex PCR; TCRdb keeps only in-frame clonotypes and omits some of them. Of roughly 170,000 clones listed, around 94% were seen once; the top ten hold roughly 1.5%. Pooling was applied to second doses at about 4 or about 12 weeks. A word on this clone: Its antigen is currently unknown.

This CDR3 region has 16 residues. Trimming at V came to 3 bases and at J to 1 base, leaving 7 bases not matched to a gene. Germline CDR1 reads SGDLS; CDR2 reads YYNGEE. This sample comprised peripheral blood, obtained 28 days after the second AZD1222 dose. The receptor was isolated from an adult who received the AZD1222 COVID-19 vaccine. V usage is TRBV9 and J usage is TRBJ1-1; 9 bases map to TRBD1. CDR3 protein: CASSDTPGQGNTEAFF. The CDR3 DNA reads TGTGCCAGCAGCGACACCCCGGGACAGGGGAACACTGAAGCTTTCTTT.